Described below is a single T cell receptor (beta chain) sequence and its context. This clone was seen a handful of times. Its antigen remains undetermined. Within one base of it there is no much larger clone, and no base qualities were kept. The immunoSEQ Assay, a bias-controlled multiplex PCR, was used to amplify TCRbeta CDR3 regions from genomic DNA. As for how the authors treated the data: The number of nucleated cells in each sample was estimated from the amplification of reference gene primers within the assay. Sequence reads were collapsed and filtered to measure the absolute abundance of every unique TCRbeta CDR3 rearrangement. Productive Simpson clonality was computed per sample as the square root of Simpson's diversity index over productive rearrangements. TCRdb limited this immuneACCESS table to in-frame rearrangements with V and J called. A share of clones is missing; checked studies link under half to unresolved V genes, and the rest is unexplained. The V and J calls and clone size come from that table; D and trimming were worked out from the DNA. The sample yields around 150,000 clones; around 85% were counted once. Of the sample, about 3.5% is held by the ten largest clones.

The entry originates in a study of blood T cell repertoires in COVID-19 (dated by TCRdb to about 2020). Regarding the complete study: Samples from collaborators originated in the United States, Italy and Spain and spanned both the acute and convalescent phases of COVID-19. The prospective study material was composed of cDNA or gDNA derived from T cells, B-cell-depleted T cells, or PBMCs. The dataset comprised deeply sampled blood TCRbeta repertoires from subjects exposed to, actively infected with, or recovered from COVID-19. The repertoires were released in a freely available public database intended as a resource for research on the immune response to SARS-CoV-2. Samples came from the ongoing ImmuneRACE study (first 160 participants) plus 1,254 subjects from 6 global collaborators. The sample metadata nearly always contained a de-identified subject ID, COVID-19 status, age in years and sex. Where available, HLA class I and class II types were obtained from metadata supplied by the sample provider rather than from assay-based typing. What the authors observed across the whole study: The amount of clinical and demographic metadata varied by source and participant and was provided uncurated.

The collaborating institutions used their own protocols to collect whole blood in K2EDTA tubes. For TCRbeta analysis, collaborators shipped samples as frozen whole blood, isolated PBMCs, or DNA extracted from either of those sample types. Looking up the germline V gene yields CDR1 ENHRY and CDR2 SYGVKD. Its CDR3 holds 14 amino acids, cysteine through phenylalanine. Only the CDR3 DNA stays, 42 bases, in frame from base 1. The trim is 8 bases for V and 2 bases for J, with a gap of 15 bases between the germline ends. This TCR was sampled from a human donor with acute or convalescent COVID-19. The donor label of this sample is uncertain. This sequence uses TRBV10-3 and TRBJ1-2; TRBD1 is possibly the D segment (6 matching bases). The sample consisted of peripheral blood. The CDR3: CAIRQDRGNYGYTF. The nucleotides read TGTGCCATCCGACAGGACCGCGGCAACTATGGCTACACCTTC.